These T cell receptor beta chains were read from a single sample in a study of shared clonotypes between healthy human individuals. The assay was immunoSEQ multiplex PCR, and TCRdb's table has in-frame clones only and misses some. The sample consists of roughly 320,000 clones, about nine tenths of them appearing once. Material for sequencing was memory CD8+ T cells sorted from blood. Receptors originate from a man aged 18-30 years in good health. Each CDR3 is given with its conserved first and last residue.

j_gene,v_gene,CDR3aa
TRBJ1-1,TRBV27,CASSLYLGTNTEAFF
TRBJ2-3,TRBV10-3,CAISEIRAWGRNTQYF
TRBJ1-4,TRBV7-9,CASSLRPTGTATNEKLFF
TRBJ2-1,TRBV10-2,CASSEVGRGNNEQFF
TRBJ2-2,TRBV5-4,CASSLEVRQGFGELFF
TRBJ2-5,TRBV7-9,CASSLESLQETQYF
TRBJ2-7,TRBV11-2,CASSARDRGEQYF
TRBJ1-1,TRBV9,CASSVPRQGMNTEAFF
TRBJ1-6,TRBV7-9,CASSLGGQSYNSPLHF
TRBJ1-2,TRBV7-9,CASSFPDSYGYTF
TRBJ1-2,TRBV9,CASSVVSMTGLSGYTF
TRBJ2-7,TRBV29-1,CSVEEIQSGSSYEQYF
TRBJ2-5,TRBV4-1,CASSQGSGDGQYF
TRBJ2-3,TRBV9,CASSVGGVGGTDTQYF
TRBJ2-7,TRBV4-1,CASSLNRGGYEQYF
TRBJ1-5,TRBV6-6,CASSFGQVNQPQHF
TRBJ2-7,TRBV11-2,CASSFGRDTYEQYF
TRBJ1-2,TRBV6-4,CASSYGENYGYTF
TRBJ1-3,TRBV15,CATSRSPVSGNTIYF
TRBJ2-3,TRBV9,CASSVGGGYTDTQYF
TRBJ2-2,TRBV27,CASSFSQAANTGELFF
TRBJ1-4,TRBV27,CASSLRGTEKLFF
TRBJ2-1,TRBV7-2,CASSLVGLALYNEQFF
TRBJ2-7,TRBV11-2,CASSGTPTSSYEQYF
TRBJ1-1,TRBV30,CAWGQGAPTEAFF
TRBJ2-2,TRBV7-3,CASSLRKVSGDYQNTGELFF
TRBJ2-7,TRBV6-1,CASSWTGLYEQYF
TRBJ2-3,TRBV27,CASSPGTVSTDTQYF
TRBJ2-7,TRBV19,CASSPWAGPFEQYF
TRBJ2-7,TRBV5-6,CASSLAAVAAKQYF
TRBJ2-2,TRBV6-6,CASSYSGAPGELFF
TRBJ1-2,TRBV18,CASSPTVEVLLYGYTF
TRBJ1-1,TRBV6-6,CASSRDSANTEAFF
TRBJ1-6,TRBV7-9,CASSLFTGGGSPLHF
TRBJ1-4,TRBV5-5,CASSLGTGGDEKLFF
TRBJ2-3,TRBV14,CASSPTGGYTDTQYF
TRBJ2-3,TRBV4-2,CASSPDPRGSDTQYF
TRBJ1-3,TRBV10-3,CAIRRFPTGWGNTIYF
TRBJ1-5,TRBV30,CAWRPGTVNQPQHF
TRBJ2-7,TRBV4-3,CASSLTGAHEQYF
TRBJ2-3,TRBV10-3,CAISLGTGDADTQYF
TRBJ2-2,TRBV4-1,CASSYGLAENTGELFF
TRBJ2-7,TRBV4-1,CASSQEAHWLEQYF
TRBJ1-2,TRBV6-5,CASSYSGAGNYGYTF
TRBJ1-5,TRBV28,CASSFLTGGLDQPQHF
TRBJ1-2,TRBV19,CASSFGTEYGYTF
TRBJ1-2,TRBV5-1,CASSLAKGARYGYTF
TRBJ2-3,TRBV7-8,CASSHPLADYTSTDTQYF
TRBJ2-5,TRBV6-6,CASNGQRGLETQYF
TRBJ2-7,TRBV10-1,CASPSRTGGFYEQYF
TRBJ1-3,TRBV7-9,CASSLAYSHSGNTIYF
TRBJ2-7,TRBV11-2,CASSSWTLHYEQYF
TRBJ1-2,TRBV14,CASSQVPFQAYYDGYTF
TRBJ2-1,TRBV6-6,CASSERGAYNEQFF
TRBJ1-2,TRBV7-9,CASRVGDYGYTF
TRBJ2-2,TRBV5-6,CASSLEGSGELFF
TRBJ2-7,TRBV29-1,CSVVAYEQYF
TRBJ2-1,TRBV5-1,CASSSTRERLGYNEQFF
TRBJ2-1,TRBV15,CATSRGTSGYNEQFF
TRBJ1-2,TRBV7-9,CASSLARAASSNYGYTF